This record covers a single T cell receptor (beta chain). Many counts were recorded for this clonotype. There is no known antigen for this receptor. No base qualities exist here, and no much larger clone lies one base off it. Hyperthyroidism patients were newly diagnosed, had a disease duration of under 2 months, and were aged 18 to 65 years. Exclusion was applied to patients with uncontrolled infections, other autoimmune diseases, pregnancy or lactation. Diagnoses were established on the basis of clinical symptoms, serum thyroxine and TRAb, thyroid ultrasound, and orbital computed tomography. Blood from progressor patients was collected at the time of first diagnosis with hyperthyroidism, before any ophthalmopathy symptoms had appeared. PBMCs were separated from under 12 ml of fresh peripheral blood using Ficoll-Paque density gradient centrifugation. Progressor patients were first diagnosed with Graves' hyperthyroidism and then developed ophthalmopathy during follow-up. Trizol reagent was used to extract total RNA, and RNA quality was then checked on an Agilent 2100 Bioanalyzer.

CDR1 and CDR2 are drawn from the germline V gene: SGHRS, YFSETQ. For this chain, trimming is 5 bases at the V end and 4 bases at the J end, and the number of junction bases without a gene match is 5. From its cysteine to its phenylalanine, the CDR3 spans 14 amino acids. The DNA shown is the 42-base CDR3, in frame from base 1. The TCR beta CDR3 regions were amplified from RNA transcripts. The TCR CDR3 was subjected to a first round of RT-PCR using the HTBI primer set and the Qiagen OneStep RT-PCR kit. Libraries were constructed in a second round of multiplex PCR, after which size selection and purification were carried out. Paired-end sequencing of the libraries was performed with 100 bp reads on an Illumina HiSeq2000. For the original study's pipeline: Raw data were processed with SOAPnuke, discarding reads with adapters, uncalled bases, mean Phred below 15, or no exact constant-primer or identifier match. COPE v1.2.5 was used to merge high-quality paired reads, and clonotypes were defined as unique nucleotide sequences. Clonotypes were aligned to IMGT TRBV, TRBD and TRBJ reference segments using MiTCR v1.1. Analysis was restricted to V-J combinations with a frequency above 0.0001, which covered 99.2% of repertoires. The TCS score was defined as the ratio of F50 (clonal expansion) to E x V (chaos), calculated using BLOSUM62-based TCRdist between CDR3 peptides within each V-J. Welch's t-statistics and random forest reduced around 550 V-J features to 13, which were used in a naive Bayes classifier (R e1071). TCRdb trimmed public reads at Q25 via fastp, called clones via MiXCR and kept in-frame beta chains. Identical CDR3 protein sequences are pooled into one entry, listed with their most common genes and DNA. TCRdb assigned the V and J calls; the authors' analysis was not used. Within this sample are around 400,000 distinct CDR3 sequences, with about 15% of them counted one time only. The top ten hold 25% to 30% of the sample.

This sample was taken from a study of T cells in Graves' hyperthyroidism and ophthalmopathy (dated by TCRdb to the late 2010s). Some background on the complete study: Peripheral blood samples were taken at the time of initial diagnosis, prior to any treatment. To identify distinguishing TCR V-J signatures, a discovery cohort of some 100 patients was used, comprising 40 to 45 with Graves' ophthalmopathy and approximately 58 with stable Graves' hyperthyroidism. Prospective prediction of ophthalmopathy was tested in an independent validation cohort consisting of some 20 hyperthyroidism patients and 15 to 17 patients who later progressed to ophthalmopathy. For training and testing, the 100 or so patients in the discovery cohort were randomly divided in a 7:3 ratio. In several Graves' hyperthyroidism patients, the study also compared T-cell repertoires from thyroid tissue with T-cell repertoires from blood. Once sampling was done, hyperthyroidism patients were given methimazole at a starting dose of 30 mg daily, whereas ophthalmopathy patients were given high-dose intravenous methylprednisolone. The paper reports TCR Vbeta CDR3 sequencing of some 140 peripheral blood samples: 43 ophthalmopathy, about 75 hyperthyroidism and 17 progressor patients. The full study reports these points: No statistical method was used to set the sample size in advance, and investigators knew the group allocation. In cross-validation, a model built on a 13 V-J signature told ophthalmopathy apart from stable hyperthyroidism with approximately 90% sensitivity and about 81% specificity, and in testing the same model reached 80%/75%. Most expanded thyroid clonotypes (frequency above 0.001) were also detected in blood, suggesting blood repertoires may reflect thyroid immune responses. In validation, the model predicted progression to ophthalmopathy with over 60% sensitivity and roughly 72% specificity, a median of roughly seven months before onset.

This clonotype was obtained from a young woman with Graves' hyperthyroidism that later progressed to Graves' ophthalmopathy. The sample taken for sequencing was blood. Here the chain combines TRBV5-1 and TRBJ2-3, with TRBD1 identical over 9 junction bases. CDR3 sequence: CASSRTGEADTQYF. The DNA sequence reads TGCGCCAGCAGTCGGACAGGGGAAGCAGATACGCAGTATTTT. The full variable domain, completed from the reference TRBV5-1 and TRBJ2-3 proteins outside the CDR3, reads KAGVTQTPRYLIKTRGQQVTLSCSPISGHRSVSWYQQTPGQGLQFLFEYFSETQRNKGNFPGRFSGRQFSNSRSEMNVSTLELGDSALYLCASSRTGEADTQYFGPGTRLTVL.